A single sample gave rise to the 5 T cell receptor beta chains below, sequenced in a study of OX40 agonist ivuxolimab in advanced cancers. Assay: immunoSEQ multiplex PCR; the TCRdb copy retains only in-frame clones and omits some. The sample holds around 72,000 clones; 80% to 90% are singletons and the top ten take about a sixth. The input for sequencing was CD4+ or CD8+ T cells sorted from blood, taken in a trial of the OX40 agonist ivuxolimab. These receptor sequences come from an adult with an advanced solid tumor such as melanoma, head and neck, liver or kidney cancer.

The V gene is TRBV29-1, the J gene TRBJ2-3, with D maybe TRBD2 (6 bases). This CDR3 comprises 15 residues. Trimming pared 2 bases from V and 0 bases from J, leaving 12 bases between. Germline loops: CDR1 SQVTM, CDR2 ANQGSEA. The CDR3 nucleotides read TGCAGCGTTGAACCGCGGCGGGGAAGCACAGATACGCAGTATTTT. Translated, it gives CSVEPRRGSTDTQYF.

The chain recombines TRBV7-9 with TRBJ2-2, with D possibly TRBD1 on 6 matching bases. V lost 1 base to trimming and J lost 2 bases, with 11 bases between them. Germline CDR1 and CDR2: SEHNR and FQNEAQ (reference sequence). There are 16 residues in the CDR3. The CDR3 region has the DNA TGTGCCAGCAGCTTAGGCGTAGGGGGAAACACCGGGGAGCTGTTTTTT. Protein sequence: CASSLGVGGNTGELFF.

The chain carries TRBV5-1 and TRBJ1-1, with D hard to call. CDR1 SGHRS and CDR2 YFSETQ come from the germline V gene. V lost 0 bases and J 1 base, leaving 10 bases between the germline ends. The CDR3 totals 15 residues. CDR3 DNA sequence: TGCGCCAGCAGCTTGGCAGCGACTAGGAACACTGAAGCTTTCTTT. Its translation: CASSLAATRNTEAFF.

The chain carries TRBV4-1 and TRBJ2-1, with D perhaps matching TRBD2 (5 bases). This CDR3 is 14 amino acids long. Trimming took 0 bases from V and 7 from J, leaving 10 bases between them. Germline loops: CDR1 MGHRA, CDR2 YSYEKL. The CDR3 DNA sequence: TGCGCCAGCAGCCAAGACCCACGGAGGAATGAGCAGTTCTTC. It specifies CASSQDPRRNEQFF.

The chain is built from TRBV5-6 and TRBJ2-3, with TRBD1 as a possible D gene (5 bases). This CDR3 spans 15 amino acids. CDR1 is SGHDT and CDR2 is YYEEEE in the germline V gene. V was trimmed by 4 bases and J by 1 base, leaving 13 bases between them. CDR3 loop: CASSPVIGGTDTQYF. In DNA, the CDR3 is TGTGCCAGCAGCCCCGTTATAGGGGGCACAGATACGCAGTATTTT.